The clone carrying this T cell receptor (beta chain) was seen a few times. Its antigen is not identified. This record belongs to a study of CD8 T cells in ankylosing spondylitis. Study-level results: Typical of ankylosing spondylitis blood, it appeared, was a TCR beta motif of eight highly homologous variants.

The CDR3 is 15 residues long. Trimming removed 5 bases at V and 0 bases at J, with 8 bases between. Germline V gene sequence: CDR1 SGHVS, CDR2 FNYEAQ. Each TCR beta library was made by quantitative 5'-RACE that incorporated molecular barcodes. TCRdb independently ran MiXCR on the 5' RACE reads; one entry per CDR3 protein. The data hold 750,000 to 850,000 distinct CDR3 sequences, with about 11% observed a single time. The sample consisted of blood, either unsorted or a sorted T cell fraction (not recorded which). This receptor was obtained from a male donor with ankylosing spondylitis. This chain links TRBV7-6 with TRBJ1-6, with D hard to call. CDR3: CASSIQSSYNSPLHF. CDR3 nucleotides: TGTGCCAGCAGCATACAGAGCTCCTATAATTCACCCCTCCACTTT.